This T cell receptor beta chain was observed in a study of blood T cell repertoires in COVID-19. The table came from immunoSEQ multiplex PCR; TCRdb's copy has only in-frame clones and leaves some out. The table records 140,000 to 150,000 clones, approximately 92% of them present only once. The sample comprised peripheral blood. This TCR derives from a man in his late teens or twenties with COVID-19, enrolled during active disease.

The chain's CDR3 is CASSLLAGYTGELFF. DNA of the CDR3: TGTGCCAGCAGTTTATTGGCAGGGTACACCGGGGAGCTGTTTTTT. V gene TRBV27 combines with J gene TRBJ2-2; possible D gene TRBD1, 5 bases. CDR3 size: 15 residues. Germline CDR1 is MNHEY and CDR2 is SMNVEV (reference sequence). V was trimmed by 1 base and J by 3 bases, leaving 9 bases between them.